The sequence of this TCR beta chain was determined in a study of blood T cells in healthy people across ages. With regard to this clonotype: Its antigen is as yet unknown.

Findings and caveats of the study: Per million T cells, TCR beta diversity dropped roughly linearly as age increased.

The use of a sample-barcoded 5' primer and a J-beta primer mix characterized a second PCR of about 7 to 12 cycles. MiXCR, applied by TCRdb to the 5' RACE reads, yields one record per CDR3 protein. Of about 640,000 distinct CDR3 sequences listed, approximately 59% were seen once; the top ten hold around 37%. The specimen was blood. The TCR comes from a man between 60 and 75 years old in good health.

CDR3 residues: CASSPGQTGEQYF. The CDR3 DNA follows: TGTGCCAGCAGCCCAGGACAGACGGGTGAGCAGTACTTC. The rearrangement links TRBV7-8 to TRBJ2-7; tentative D call: TRBD1 (6 bases). In germline, CDR1 is SGHVS, CDR2 FQNEAQ. The CDR3 consists of 13 residues. Trimming removed 5 bases at V and 7 bases at J, with 15 bases between.